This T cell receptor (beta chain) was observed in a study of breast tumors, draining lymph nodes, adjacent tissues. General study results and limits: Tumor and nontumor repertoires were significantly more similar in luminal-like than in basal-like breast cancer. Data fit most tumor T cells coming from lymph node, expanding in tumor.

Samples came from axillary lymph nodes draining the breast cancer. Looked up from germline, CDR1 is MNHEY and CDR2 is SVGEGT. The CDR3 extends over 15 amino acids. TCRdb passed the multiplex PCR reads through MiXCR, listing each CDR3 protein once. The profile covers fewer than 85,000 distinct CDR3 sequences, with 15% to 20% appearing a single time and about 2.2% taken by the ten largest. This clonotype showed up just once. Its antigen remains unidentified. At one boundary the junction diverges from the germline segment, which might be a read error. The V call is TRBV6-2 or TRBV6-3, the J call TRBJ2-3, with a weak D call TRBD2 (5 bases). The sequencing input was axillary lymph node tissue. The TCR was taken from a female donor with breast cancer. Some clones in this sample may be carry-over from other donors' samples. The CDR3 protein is CTSSYSSRPTDTQYF. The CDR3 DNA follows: TGTACCAGCAGTTACTCTAGCAGACCCACAGATACGCAGTATTTT.